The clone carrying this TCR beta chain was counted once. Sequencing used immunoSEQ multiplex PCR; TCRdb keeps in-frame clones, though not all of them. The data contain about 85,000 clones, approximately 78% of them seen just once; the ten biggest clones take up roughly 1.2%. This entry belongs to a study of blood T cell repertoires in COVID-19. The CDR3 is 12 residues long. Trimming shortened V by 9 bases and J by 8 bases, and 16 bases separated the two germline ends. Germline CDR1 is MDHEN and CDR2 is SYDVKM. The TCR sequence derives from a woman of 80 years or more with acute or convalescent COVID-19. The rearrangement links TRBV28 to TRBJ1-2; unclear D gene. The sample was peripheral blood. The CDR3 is CASWTRAGGYTF. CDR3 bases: TGTGCCAGTTGGACTAGGGCGGGAGGCTACACCTTC.